Sequencing of this T cell receptor beta chain was carried out in a study of T cells in localized non-small cell lung cancer. The CDR3 has 15 amino acids. Trimming stripped 5 bases from V and 6 bases from J, with 16 bases between. The germline CDR1 and CDR2 sequences are LGHNA and YSLEER. Data came from immunoSEQ multiplex PCR; TCRdb stores just in-frame clones and leaves some out. The data show tens of thousands of clones, roughly 89% seen once. This clone was counted between two and nine times. Antigen unknown. Findings of the study overall: A median about 54 of the top 100 tumor clones appeared in adjacent lung. The study sequenced only one region of the tumor. As a result, intratumor heterogeneity could not be excluded and remains possible. A denser population of T cells in blood accompanied longer overall survival. Uninvolved adjacent lung showed peak T cell clonality, exceeding tumor.

This clonotype was obtained from a man between 40 and 70 years old with stage I squamous cell lung carcinoma. This specimen was peripheral blood, taken before any cancer treatment. The gene calls are TRBV4-3 and TRBJ1-4; D may be TRBD1 (5 bases). The CDR3 DNA reads TGCGCCAGCAGCACCCGTAGATGGGGACATGAAAAACTGTTTTTT. As protein: CASSTRRWGHEKLFF.